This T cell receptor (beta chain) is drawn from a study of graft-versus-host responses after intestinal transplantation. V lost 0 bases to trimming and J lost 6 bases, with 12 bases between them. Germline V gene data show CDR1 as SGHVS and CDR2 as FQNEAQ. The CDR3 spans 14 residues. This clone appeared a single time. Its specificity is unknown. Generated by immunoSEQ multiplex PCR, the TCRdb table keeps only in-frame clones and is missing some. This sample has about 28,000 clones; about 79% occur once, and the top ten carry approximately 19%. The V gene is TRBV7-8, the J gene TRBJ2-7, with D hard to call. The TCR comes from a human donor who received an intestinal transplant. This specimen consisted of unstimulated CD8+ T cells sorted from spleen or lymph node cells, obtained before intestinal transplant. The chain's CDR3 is CASSLAPESVEQYF. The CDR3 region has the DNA TGTGCCAGCAGCTTAGCGCCGGAAAGCGTCGAGCAGTACTTC.